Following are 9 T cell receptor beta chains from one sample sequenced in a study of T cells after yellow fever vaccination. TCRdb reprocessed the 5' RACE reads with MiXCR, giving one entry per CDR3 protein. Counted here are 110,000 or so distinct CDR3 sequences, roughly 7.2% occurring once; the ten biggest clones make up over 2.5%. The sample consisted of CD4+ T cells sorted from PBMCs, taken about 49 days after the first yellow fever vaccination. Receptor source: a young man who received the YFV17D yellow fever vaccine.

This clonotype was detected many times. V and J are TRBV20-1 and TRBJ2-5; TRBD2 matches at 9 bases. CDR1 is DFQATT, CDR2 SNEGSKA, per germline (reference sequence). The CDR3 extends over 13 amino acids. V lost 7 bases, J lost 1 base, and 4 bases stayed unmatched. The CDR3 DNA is TGCAGTGGACTAGCGGAGATCCAAGAGACCCAGTACTTC. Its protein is CSGLAEIQETQYF.

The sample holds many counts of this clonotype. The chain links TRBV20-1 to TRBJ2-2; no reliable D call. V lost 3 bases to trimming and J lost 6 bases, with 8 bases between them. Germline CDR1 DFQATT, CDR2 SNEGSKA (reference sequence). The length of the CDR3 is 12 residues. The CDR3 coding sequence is TGCAGTGCTAGTCCCGGGTCCGGGGAGCTGTTTTTT. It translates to CSASPGSGELFF.

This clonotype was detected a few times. In DNA form, the CDR3 reads TGTGCCAGCAGCTTGTCTGCCCTGCCCTCCCAGCCCCAGCATTTT. Translation: CASSLSALPSQPQHF. The rearrangement joins TRBV5-6 to TRBJ1-5, with no clear D. There are 15 residues in the CDR3. V lost 1 base, J lost 7 bases, and 15 bases lay in between. Germline V gene data show CDR1 as SGHDT and CDR2 as YYEEEE.

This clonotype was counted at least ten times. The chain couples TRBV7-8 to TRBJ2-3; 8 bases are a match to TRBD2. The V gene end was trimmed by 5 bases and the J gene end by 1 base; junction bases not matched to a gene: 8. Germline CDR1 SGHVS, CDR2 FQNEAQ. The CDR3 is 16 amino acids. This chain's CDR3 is CASSAPLAGRTDTQYF. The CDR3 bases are TGTGCCAGCAGCGCGCCCCTAGCGGGCCGCACAGATACGCAGTATTTT.

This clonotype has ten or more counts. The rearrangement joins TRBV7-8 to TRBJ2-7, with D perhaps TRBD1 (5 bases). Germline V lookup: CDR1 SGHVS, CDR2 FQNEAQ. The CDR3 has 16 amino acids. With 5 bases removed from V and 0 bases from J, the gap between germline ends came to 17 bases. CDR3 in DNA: TGTGCCAGCAGCCCAGTCAGACAGAGAAACTCCTACGAGCAGTACTTC. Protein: CASSPVRQRNSYEQYF.

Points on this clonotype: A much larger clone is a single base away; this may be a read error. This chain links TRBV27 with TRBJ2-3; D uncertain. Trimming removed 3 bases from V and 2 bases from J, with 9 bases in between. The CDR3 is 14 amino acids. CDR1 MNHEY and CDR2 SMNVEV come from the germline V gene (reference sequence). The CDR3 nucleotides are TGTGCCAGCAGTTTTGGGCCCTACACAGATACGCAGTATTTT. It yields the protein CASSFGPYTDTQYF.

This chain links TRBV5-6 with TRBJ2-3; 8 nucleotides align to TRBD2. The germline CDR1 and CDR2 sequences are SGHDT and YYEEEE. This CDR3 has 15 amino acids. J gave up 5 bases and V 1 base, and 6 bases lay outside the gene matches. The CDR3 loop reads CASSLPGGDVDTQYF. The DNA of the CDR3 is TGTGCCAGCAGCTTGCCCGGGGGGGATGTAGATACGCAGTATTTT.

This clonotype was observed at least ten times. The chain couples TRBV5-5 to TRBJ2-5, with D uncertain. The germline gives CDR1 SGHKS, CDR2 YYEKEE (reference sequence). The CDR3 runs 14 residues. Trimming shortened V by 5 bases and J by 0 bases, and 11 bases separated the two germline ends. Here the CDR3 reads CASRNLLNQETQYF. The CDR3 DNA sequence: TGTGCCAGCAGGAACCTGTTAAACCAAGAGACCCAGTACTTC.

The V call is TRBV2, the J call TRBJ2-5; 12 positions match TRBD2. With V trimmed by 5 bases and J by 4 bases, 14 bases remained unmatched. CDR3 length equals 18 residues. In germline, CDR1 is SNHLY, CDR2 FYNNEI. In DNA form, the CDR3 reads TGTGCCAGCAGTTTCTCTAGCGGGGGGGCAAATATCGGAGAGACCCAGTACTTC. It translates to CASSFSSGGANIGETQYF.